Below are 27 T cell receptor beta chains sequenced from a single sample in a study of shared clonotypes between healthy human individuals. Here immunoSEQ multiplex PCR was the method, and the copy in TCRdb shows in-frame clones only, minus some. The table has 900,000 to 1,200,000 clones, approximately 78% seen once. The material sequenced was memory CD4+ T cells from PBMCs. As to subset: CD45RA-negative fraction. The origin of the receptors is a man aged 18 to 29 in good health. Some clones in this sample may be carry-over from other donors' samples.

The chain is built from TRBV14 and TRBJ1-2; unclear D gene. CDR1 and CDR2 (germline): SGHDN, FVKESK. The CDR3 consists of 16 residues. V lost 0 bases and J lost 5, with 16 bases in between. CDR3 nucleotide sequence: TGTGCCAGCAGCCAAGATTACGGCCGAAGCCTATATGGCTACACCTTC. This encodes CASSQDYGRSLYGYTF.

This sequence joins TRBV5-1 and TRBJ1-5; 7 nucleotides agree with TRBD1. This CDR3 is 15 amino acids long. V trimming: 1 base; J trimming: 3 bases; junction bases outside the gene matches: 4. In germline, CDR1 is SGHRS, CDR2 YFSETQ. CDR3: CASSLRTGSNQPQHF. The CDR3 nucleotides read TGCGCCAGCAGCTTGCGGACAGGTTCCAATCAGCCCCAGCATTTT.

The gene calls are TRBV11-3 and TRBJ2-1; D is ambiguous. The CDR3 is 16 residues long. The V end was cut by 5 bases, the J end by 0 bases, with 14 bases between. CDR1 and CDR2 (germline): SGHNT, YENEEA. CDR3 bases: TGTGCCAGCAGCCCGAGCCGACCCGGCTCCTACAATGAGCAGTTCTTC. Its protein is CASSPSRPGSYNEQFF.

The CDR3 loop is CATSRDIQPQHF. The DNA for the CDR3 is TGTGCCACCAGCAGAGATATTCAGCCCCAGCATTTT. V usage is TRBV15 and J usage is TRBJ1-5; no firm D call. Trimming left V 0 bases short and J 6 bases short, with 3 bases between. The germline V gene encodes CDR1 LNHNV and CDR2 YYDKDF (reference sequence). The CDR3 has 12 residues.

This chain connects TRBV5-4 to TRBJ2-3; weak D call: TRBD1 (5 bases). Germline V gene sequence: CDR1 SGHNT, CDR2 YYREEE (reference sequence). V lost 5 bases and J lost 6, with 16 bases in between. CDR3 length: 14 residues. CDR3 loop: CASSPPTGTDTQYF. CDR3 coding DNA: TGTGCCAGCAGTCCACCCACAGGAACGGATACGCAGTATTTT.

The rearrangement links TRBV7-9 to TRBJ2-7, with D perhaps TRBD1 (6 bases). The V gene lost 6 bases and the J gene lost 0 bases, with 12 bases spanning the gap. This CDR3 is 14 amino acids long. CDR1 is SEHNR, CDR2 FQNEAQ, per germline (reference sequence). CDR3 sequence reads: CASRDSRSSYEQYF. In nucleotides, the CDR3 is TGTGCCAGCAGGGACAGCAGGAGCTCCTACGAGCAGTACTTC.

The gene calls are TRBV5-1 and TRBJ1-5; a possible D gene is TRBD1 (5 bases). The germline V and J ends were trimmed by 4 bases and 0 bases, with 8 bases remaining between them. CDR1 is SGHRS and CDR2 is YFSETQ in the germline V gene. The CDR3 runs 14 residues. The CDR3 reads CASSPDNSNQPQHF. CDR3 nucleotide sequence: TGCGCCAGCAGCCCGGACAATAGCAATCAGCCCCAGCATTTT. The variable domain in full, with the rest retrieved from reference TRBV5-1 and TRBJ1-5, is KAGVTQTPRYLIKTRGQQVTLSCSPISGHRSVSWYQQTPGQGLQFLFEYFSETQRNKGNFPGRFSGRQFSNSRSEMNVSTLELGDSALYLCASSPDNSNQPQHFGDGTRLSIL.

On this clone: The sample contains more than one DNA sequence encoding this CDR3. The V call is TRBV11-3, the J call TRBJ2-5; tentatively, D is TRBD1 or TRBD2 (6 bases each). The CDR3 loop spans 12 amino acids. V was trimmed by 5 bases and J by 5 bases, leaving 9 bases between them. Per germline, CDR1 SGHNT and CDR2 YENEEA. Written as DNA, the CDR3 is TGTGCCAGCAGCAAAGGGGGGGAGACCCAGTACTTC. The encoded protein is CASSKGGETQYF.

The J gene is TRBJ2-7, the V gene TRBV1; the table's D call TRBD1 went unverified against the DNA. TRBV1 is a documented pseudogene. There are 14 residues in the CDR3. Here the CDR3 DNA reads TGCACCAGCAGCCAAGATAAGGGGCCCTACGAGCAGTACTTC. Encoded protein: CTSSQDKGPYEQYF.

The genes are TRBV15 and TRBJ2-1; 8 positions match TRBD1. The CDR3 consists of 16 residues. After removal of 0 bases from V and 3 bases from J, the junction contained 4 bases not matched to a gene. Germline CDR1 and CDR2: LNHNV and YYDKDF (reference sequence). CDR3: CATSRDTTGVYNEQFF. CDR3 DNA: TGTGCCACCAGCAGAGATACGACAGGGGTCTACAATGAGCAGTTCTTC.

As regards this clone: At one end the junction does not follow the germline gene, possibly because of a read error. V gene TRBV7-2 combines with J gene TRBJ1-1; unclear D gene. Germline CDR1 SGHTA, CDR2 FQGNSA. The CDR3 extends over 13 amino acids. In DNA form, the CDR3 reads TGTGCCAGCAGCATAGCGACCAACACTGAAGCTTTCTTT. Translation gives CASSIATNTEAFF.

CDR3 coding DNA: TGTGCCAGCAGTTTAGGCGGGAGAGGCGGGGAGCTGTTTTTT. Encoded protein: CASSLGGRGGELFF. The V and J genes are TRBV28 and TRBJ2-2, with 7 bases fitting TRBD2. This CDR3 has 14 residues. J lost 7 bases, V lost 2 bases, and 4 bases had no gene match. In germline, CDR1 is MDHEN, CDR2 SYDVKM.

The CDR3: CASSFLTRMNTEAFF. The CDR3 DNA reads as TGTGCCAGCAGTTTCTTAACCAGGATGAACACTGAAGCTTTCTTT. The V gene is TRBV28, the J gene TRBJ1-1; D call uncertain. The CDR3 is made up of 15 amino acids. Trimming pared 3 bases from V and 0 bases from J, leaving 11 bases between. Germline V gene data show CDR1 as MDHEN and CDR2 as SYDVKM.

The chain uses TRBV6-5 and TRBJ1-3; D remains ambiguous. The ends were cut back, 6 bases at V and 4 bases at J, with 16 bases in the middle. Germline-derived CDR1 and CDR2 are MNHEY and SVGAGI. The CDR3 is 15 residues long. CDR3 residues: CASSLSWTRGNTIYF. CDR3 sequence (DNA): TGTGCCAGCAGCCTTTCCTGGACCCGCGGAAACACCATATATTTT.

The genes are TRBV7-9 and TRBJ2-7, with D uncertain. The germline V gene has CDR1 SEHNR and CDR2 FQNEAQ (reference sequence). Trimming shortened V by 4 bases and J by 7 bases, and 8 bases separated the two germline ends. The CDR3 contains 11 residues. CDR3 loop: CASSSSDEQYF. CDR3 nucleotide sequence: TGTGCCAGCAGCTCCTCTGATGAGCAGTACTTC.

This clone came up once. This chain connects TRBV5-4 to TRBJ1-1, with D possibly matching TRBD1 (6 bases). The CDR3 consists of 15 residues. Germline loops: CDR1 SGHNT, CDR2 YYREEE (reference sequence). Trimming pared 2 bases from V and 2 bases from J, leaving 13 bases between. In nucleotides, the CDR3 is TGTGCCAGCAGCTTTCTACAAGGGGGAAACACTGAAGCTTTCTTT. Translation: CASSFLQGGNTEAFF.

This clone was recorded a few times. This rearrangement joins TRBV11-2 to TRBJ1-4, with 8 bases aligning to TRBD1. The CDR3 is made up of 15 amino acids. Germline trimming cut 4 bases from V and 7 bases from J; bases unmatched to any gene: 8. Germline CDR1 reads SGHAT; CDR2 reads FQNNGV. In DNA, the CDR3 is TGTGCCAGCAGCTCCCCCAGGGGGCTGAGTGAAAAACTGTTTTTT. Translating gives CASSSPRGLSEKLFF. Full variable domain (rest looked up from reference TRBV11-2 and TRBJ1-4): EAGVAQSPRYKIIEKRQSVAFWCNPISGHATLYWYQQILGQGPKLLIQFQNNGVVDDSQLPKDRFSAERLKGVDSTLKIQPAKLEDSAVYLCASSSPRGLSEKLFFGSGTQLSVL.

This clone was counted a few times. The V gene is TRBV5-8, the J gene TRBJ1-4, with D unclear. Trimming removed 3 bases at V and 3 bases at J, with 12 bases between. This CDR3 contains 15 residues. The germline V gene encodes CDR1 SGHTS and CDR2 YDEGEE. CDR3 sequence: CASSSLPGPNEKLFF. The CDR3 coding sequence is TGTGCCAGCAGCTCATTACCAGGCCCTAATGAAAAACTGTTTTTT.

This clone was counted between two and nine times. The chain joins TRBV18 to TRBJ1-1; 7 nucleotides line up with TRBD1. V lost 3 bases to trimming and J lost 7 bases; unmatched junction nucleotides: 5. CDR3 length: 13 amino acids. Germline V CDR1 and CDR2: KGHSH, LQKENI. This CDR3 is CASSPNRDSEAFF. CDR3 DNA sequence: TGTGCCAGCTCACCGAACCGGGACAGTGAAGCTTTCTTT. The whole variable domain, filled in from reference TRBV18 and TRBJ1-1, reads NAGVMQNPRHLVRRRGQEARLRCSPMKGHSHVYWYRQLPEEGLKFMVYLQKENIIDESGMPKERFSAEFPKEGPSILRIQQVVRGDSAAYFCASSPNRDSEAFFGQGTRLTVV.

This clone was picked up a small number of times. The chain joins TRBV27 to TRBJ1-2; 11 bases line up with TRBD1. Germline CDR1 is MNHEY and CDR2 is SMNVEV (reference sequence). The length of the CDR3 is 13 residues. V trimming: 7 bases; J trimming: 8 bases; junction bases outside the gene matches: 6. The CDR3 loop is CASTGQGEGGYTF. For the CDR3, the DNA is TGTGCCAGCACGGGACAGGGGGAGGGAGGCTACACCTTC.

This clone has more than one count but fewer than ten. The chain employs TRBV4-1 and TRBJ2-1, with D perhaps TRBD2 (5 bases). V lost 0 bases, J lost 5 bases, and 23 bases lay in between. Germline CDR1 MGHRA, CDR2 YSYEKL. The CDR3 contains 19 residues. The CDR3 nucleotides are TGCGCCAGCAGCCAAGATTCAGGTGGGCGGGCGACGGGTAACAATGAGCAGTTCTTC. Encoded protein: CASSQDSGGRATGNNEQFF.

The genes are TRBV30 and TRBJ1-2; TRBD1 matches at 7 bases. V lost 4 bases, J lost 4 bases, and 6 bases stayed unmatched. The germline V gene encodes CDR1 GTSNPN and CDR2 SVGIG (reference sequence). The CDR3 has 13 residues. CDR3 amino acids: CAWTTGAIYGYTF. CDR3 coding DNA: TGTGCCTGGACTACAGGGGCAATCTATGGCTACACCTTC.

The genes are TRBV28 and TRBJ1-2, with a weak D call TRBD1 (6 bases). V was pared by 2 bases and J by 3 bases, with 13 bases between. The germline gives CDR1 MDHEN, CDR2 SYDVKM. The CDR3 runs 15 residues. CDR3: CASSLGGHRDYGYTF. The DNA for the CDR3 is TGTGCCAGCAGTTTAGGGGGACACAGGGACTATGGCTACACCTTC.

This clone turned up a few times. V usage is TRBV15 and J usage is TRBJ1-2; 10 bases align to TRBD1. This CDR3 spans 16 amino acids. From germline, CDR1 is LNHNV and CDR2 YYDKDF (reference sequence). Trimming removed 5 bases from V and 6 bases from J; junction bases left unmatched: 12. The CDR3 spells CATSVRTGGDHDGYTF. For the CDR3, the DNA is TGTGCCACCAGCGTAAGGACAGGGGGAGACCATGATGGCTACACCTTC.

This clone was seen only a few times. The chain couples TRBV14 to TRBJ1-1; no clear D gene. This CDR3 region has 14 residues. Looked up from germline, CDR1 is SGHDN and CDR2 is FVKESK. Trimming shortened V by 0 bases and J by 13 bases, and 18 bases separated the two germline ends. DNA of the CDR3: TGTGCCAGCAGCCAAGACTGGACGAGTGTGAAGCTTTTCTTT. Translated, it gives CASSQDWTSVKLFF.

For this clone: The same CDR3 arises from other DNA sequences in this sample as well. The chain carries TRBV10-3 and TRBJ2-6, with D perhaps matching TRBD1 (5 bases). Germline CDR1 and CDR2: ENHRY and SYGVKD. Trimming removed 6 bases from V and 0 bases from J, with 6 bases in between. There are 14 residues in the CDR3. In DNA, the CDR3 is TGTGCCATCAGGCAGGGCTCTGGGGCCAACGTCCTGACTTTC. It is translated as CAIRQGSGANVLTF.

To note about this clone: It is likely a read error: a sequence one base away is far more abundant. The chain uses TRBV5-4 and TRBJ1-2, with 7 nucleotides matching TRBD1. Germline values: CDR1 SGHNT, CDR2 YYREEE (reference sequence). This CDR3 comprises 14 residues. Unmatched junction bases numbered 9, after V lost 3 bases and J lost 7 bases. In DNA form, the CDR3 reads TGTGCCAGCAGCTGGGGACAGAACCCATTTGGCTACACCTTC. This encodes CASSWGQNPFGYTF.